The next 14 T cell receptor beta chains were all read from a single sample in a study of radiation and T cells in renal cell carcinoma. The treatment was: treatment-naive control, cytoreductive nephrectomy. Data came from immunoSEQ multiplex PCR; TCRdb stores just in-frame clones and leaves some out. Here the sample spans approximately 16,000 clones, 58% being singletons. Sequenced here: tumor tissue, sampled from a patient whose treatment was nephrectomy without radiotherapy. The source is a man aged 35-49 years with renal cell carcinoma.

This clone has more than one count but fewer than ten. V and J are TRBV10-3 and TRBJ2-1; 8 positions agree with TRBD1. Unmatched junction bases numbered 10, after V lost 5 bases and J lost 4 bases. Per germline, CDR1 ENHRY and CDR2 SYGVKD. The CDR3 is 16 amino acids. The CDR3 DNA reads as TGTGCCATCAGTTCACAGACAGGGGCGAGGTACAATGAGCAGTTCTTC. Translation: CAISSQTGARYNEQFF.

The chain is built from TRBV2 and TRBJ1-1; no clear D. Germline CDR1 reads SNHLY; CDR2 reads FYNNEI. The CDR3 contains 15 residues. The V and J ends lost 6 bases and 5 bases respectively, with 19 bases between them. The CDR3 here is CASSPNRGDYTEAFF. CDR3 sequence (DNA): TGTGCCAGCAGCCCCAACCGGGGTGATTATACTGAAGCTTTCTTT.

The rearrangement joins TRBV5-5 to TRBJ2-2; 10 bases fit TRBD2. This CDR3 region has 16 residues. V gave up 3 bases and J gave up 5 bases; unmatched junction bases: 7. The germline V gene encodes CDR1 SGHKS and CDR2 YYEKEE (reference sequence). This CDR3 is CASSSFLAGDTGELFF. The CDR3 DNA follows: TGTGCCAGCAGCTCCTTTCTAGCGGGGGATACCGGGGAGCTGTTTTTT. Filled out from reference TRBV5-5 and TRBJ2-2, the complete variable domain reads DAGVTQSPTHLIKTRGQQVTLRCSPISGHKSVSWYQQVLGQGPQFIFQYYEKEERGRGNFPDRFSARQFPNYSSELNVNALLLGDSALYLCASSSFLAGDTGELFFGEGSRLTVL.

This chain connects TRBV6-5 to TRBJ2-7; TRBD1 agrees at 10 bases. Germline V lookup: CDR1 MNHEY, CDR2 SVGAGI. V gave up 3 bases and J gave up 4 bases; unmatched junction bases: 9. This CDR3 region has 16 residues. The CDR3 loop is CASSYASPGQGYEQYF. The CDR3 DNA follows: TGTGCCAGCAGTTATGCGTCCCCGGGACAGGGGTACGAGCAGTACTTC.

A few counts support this clone. The chain has TRBV2 and TRBJ1-1; D not resolved. CDR1 is SNHLY, CDR2 FYNNEI, per germline. The CDR3 runs 14 residues. Trimming took off 6 bases at V and 1 base at J, with 12 bases between the two ends. The CDR3 bases are TGTGCCAGCAGCCTAACCCCGGCGAACACTGAAGCTTTCTTT. As protein: CASSLTPANTEAFF.

This clone is large (0.1 to 1%). The chain combines TRBV4-3 with TRBJ1-6, with TRBD1 identical over 12 bases. Germline V lookup: CDR1 LGHNA, CDR2 YSLEER. CDR3 length: 16 residues. With V trimmed by 4 bases and J by 9 bases, 7 bases remained unmatched. The CDR3 DNA follows: TGCGCCAGCAGCCTCACCGGGACAGGGGGCTCTTCACCCCTCCACTTT. This codes for CASSLTGTGGSSPLHF.

The gene calls are TRBV4-3 and TRBJ2-5; 8 bases line up with TRBD1. Losses at the gene ends were 4 bases for V and 5 bases for J; bases not matched to a gene: 9. The CDR3 has 15 amino acids. Germline assignment: CDR1 LGHNA and CDR2 YSLEER. This chain's CDR3 is CASSLSGTGGETQYF. DNA for the CDR3: TGCGCCAGCAGCCTCTCCGGGACAGGCGGGGAGACCCAGTACTTC.

The chain is built from TRBV6-5 and TRBJ2-2; D is uncertain. The V and J ends lost 6 bases and 7 bases respectively, with 9 bases between them. This CDR3 contains 12 residues. Germline CDR1 reads MNHEY; CDR2 reads SVGAGI. CDR3 nucleotide sequence: TGTGCCAGCAGCCACAATGTCGGGGAGCTGTTTTTT. Protein product: CASSHNVGELFF.

This chain links TRBV7-3 with TRBJ1-1; TRBD1 matches 8 bases. Trimming at V came to 2 bases and at J to 3 bases, leaving 2 bases not matched to a gene. Germline values: CDR1 SGHTA, CDR2 FQGTGA. The CDR3 extends over 14 amino acids. The CDR3 reads CASSLSGGHTEAFF. In nucleotides, the CDR3 is TGTGCCAGCAGCTTATCAGGGGGCCACACTGAAGCTTTCTTT.

This clone was counted only a few times. CDR3 region: CASQPDRPQGVSPLHF. The CDR3 DNA follows: TGTGCCAGCCAACCCGACAGGCCGCAGGGGGTTTCACCCCTCCACTTT. The gene calls are TRBV19 and TRBJ1-6; TRBD1 matches 7 bases. The CDR3 is made up of 16 amino acids. CDR1 is LNHDA, CDR2 SQIVND, per germline (reference sequence). V lost 9 bases, J lost 9 bases, and 17 bases stayed unmatched.

The chain couples TRBV5-8 to TRBJ1-2; perhaps TRBD1 as D (5 bases). CDR1 and CDR2 from the germline V gene are SGHTS and YDEGEE. The CDR3 runs 15 residues. Deletions cut 3 bases from V and 1 base from J, with 13 bases between. The CDR3, as DNA: TGTGCCAGCAGCTCGACCAACAGGATTAACTATGGCTACACCTTC. Translated, it gives CASSSTNRINYGYTF.

The CDR3, as DNA: TGTGCTAGTGGTTTGGTAATAAATTCGGCTGGAAACACCATATATTTT. It is translated as CASGLVINSAGNTIYF. The chain combines TRBV12-5 with TRBJ1-3; unclear D gene. Germline loops: CDR1 LGHNT, CDR2 FRNRAP. The CDR3 runs to 16 residues. V was clipped by 0 bases and J by 2 bases, with 11 bases between them. The complete variable domain, with remaining parts taken from reference TRBV12-5 and TRBJ1-3, reads DARVTQTPRHKVTEMGQEVTMRCQPILGHNTVFWYRQTMMQGLELLAYFRNRAPLDDSGMPKDRFSAEMPDATLATLKIQPSEPRDSAVYFCASGLVINSAGNTIYFGEGSWLTVV.

This clone was picked up a small number of times. J is TRBJ2-7 and V is TRBV5-1; D may be TRBD1 or TRBD2 (5 bases each). The CDR3 length is 13 residues. The germline V gene has CDR1 SGHRS and CDR2 YFSETQ. The V end was cut by 4 bases, the J end by 12 bases, with 20 bases between. The chain's CDR3 is CASSAEVSGRLYF. The CDR3 DNA is TGCGCCAGCAGCGCGGAGGTATCGGGACGCCTGTACTTC.

V usage is TRBV5-5 and J usage is TRBJ2-6, with a possible D match to TRBD1 (5 bases). Germline CDR1 and CDR2: SGHKS and YYEKEE (reference sequence). Trimming pared 5 bases from V and 8 bases from J, leaving 14 bases between. The CDR3 extends over 14 amino acids. The chain's CDR3 is CASSSRATSNVLTF. For the CDR3, the DNA is TGTGCCAGCAGTTCCAGGGCTACCTCCAACGTCCTGACTTTC.